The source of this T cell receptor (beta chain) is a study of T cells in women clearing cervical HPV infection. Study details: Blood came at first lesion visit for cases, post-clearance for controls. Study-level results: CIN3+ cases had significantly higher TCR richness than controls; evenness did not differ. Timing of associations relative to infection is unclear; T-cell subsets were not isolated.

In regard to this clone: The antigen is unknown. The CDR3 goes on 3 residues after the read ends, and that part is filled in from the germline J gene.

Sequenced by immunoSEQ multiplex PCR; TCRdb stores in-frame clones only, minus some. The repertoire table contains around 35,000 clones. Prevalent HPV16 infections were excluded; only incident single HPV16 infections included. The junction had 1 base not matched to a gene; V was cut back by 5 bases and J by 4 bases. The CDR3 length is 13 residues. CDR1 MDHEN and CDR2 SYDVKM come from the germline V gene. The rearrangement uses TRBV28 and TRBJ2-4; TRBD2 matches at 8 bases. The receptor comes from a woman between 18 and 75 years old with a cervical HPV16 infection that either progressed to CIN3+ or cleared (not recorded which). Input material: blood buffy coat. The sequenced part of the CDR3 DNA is TGTGCCAGCAGTCGGGGGGGTAAAAACATT. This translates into CASSRGGKNI. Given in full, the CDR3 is CASSRGGKNIQYF. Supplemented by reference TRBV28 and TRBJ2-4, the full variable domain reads DVKVTQSSRYLVKRTGEKVFLECVQDMDHENMFWYRQDPGLGLRLIYFSYDVKMKEKGDIPEGYSVSREKKERFSLILESASTNQTSMYLCASSRGGKNIQYFGAGTRLSVL.